This is a list of T cell receptor beta chains from one sample in a study of cytomegalovirus exposure and HLA in healthy donors. TCRdb's copy holds only in-frame clones and misses some; the assay was immunoSEQ multiplex PCR. The table includes about 130,000 clones, about 76% detected once. Sequencing was done on a sample of PBMCs. The receptor source for this set is a man aged 18 to 35 in good health and CMV-seronegative. Both conserved end residues are part of each CDR3.

v_call | cdr3_aa
TRBV6-5 | CASSLDRVNTEAFF
TRBV6-5 | CASSSSGAKNIQYF
TRBV12-2 | CASRTGGALITYEQYF
TRBV6-1 | CASSVQNTEAFF
TRBV30 | CAWSRTANTEAFF
TRBV2 | CASSSDWEAFF
TRBV7-9 | CASSLAGTGWREQYF
TRBV5-6 | CASSLQGGDQPQHF
TRBV15 | CATSSRPETGDQPQHF
TRBV4-1 | CASSQNRGGSRTDTQYF
TRBV4-3 | CASSSTSGFTEAFF
TRBV5-4 | CASSKKQGSGNTIYF
TRBV11-2 | CASSHRGVTGELFF
TRBV4-3 | CASSQGQGHSPLHF
TRBV7-3 | CASSLTRSDTQYF
TRBV9 | CASSFTTGGASGNTIYF
TRBV2 | CASSTGTSAYTGELFF
TRBV10-3 | CAISGRTGDYEQYF
TRBV6-5 | CASTDDRNTEAFF
TRBV6-5 | CASSILAFEQFF
TRBV18 | CASSPRTGGIEKLFF
TRBV5-6 | CASSLRLSTDSYNSPLHF
TRBV28 | CASSFGTGSISGNTIYF
TRBV25-1 | CATQLTRGPNTIYF
TRBV30 | CAWSVELRYNSPLHF
TRBV28 | CASKLVTGGNYGYTF
TRBV7-9 | CASSFKGSAGLFF
TRBV6-1 | CASSVRVQGAVEQFF
TRBV5-4 | CASSLGDFQETQYF
TRBV7-8 | CASSFRNTIYF
TRBV10-3 | CAIRVGQGLISAIGANYGYTF
TRBV15 | CATSSRTGSWYEQFF
TRBV9 | CASSALHAGTGDSPLHF